This entry lists 13 T cell receptor beta chains sequenced from one sample in a study of blood T cells in healthy people across ages. Through a sample-barcoded 5' primer and a J-beta primer mix, a second PCR was run for roughly 6 to 11 cycles. MiXCR, applied by TCRdb to the 5' RACE reads, yields one record per CDR3 protein. Here the sample spans hundreds of thousands of distinct CDR3 sequences, roughly 60% being singletons. Sequences were obtained from blood. The source is a man aged 25-45 years in good health.

The V and J genes are TRBV29-1 and TRBJ2-3; D gene ambiguous. CDR3 size: 12 residues. Germline V gene data show CDR1 as SQVTM and CDR2 as ANQGSEA. The V and J ends lost 3 bases and 2 bases respectively, with 6 bases between them. The CDR3 nucleotides read TGCAGCGTTGAGGTTGTCACAGATACGCAGTATTTT. Residues: CSVEVVTDTQYF.

In this sample, this clonotype turned up once. The chain uses TRBV5-1 and TRBJ2-1; 9 positions match TRBD1. The J call is in doubt because the DNA end fits TRBJ2-7 better. Germline V gene lookup returns CDR1 SGHRS and CDR2 YFSETQ. The CDR3 has 16 amino acids. The CDR3 spells CASSTGQGGRYNEQYF. The CDR3 coding sequence is TGCGCCAGCAGCACGGGACAGGGAGGGAGGTACAATGAGCAGTACTTC.

V gene TRBV6-5 combines with J gene TRBJ2-3, with a tentative D call TRBD1 (6 bases). Germline CDR1 MNHEY, CDR2 SVGAGI. The ends were cut back, 7 bases at V and 0 bases at J, with 11 bases in the middle. CDR3 length equals 14 residues. CDR3 sequence (DNA): TGTGCCAGCAATTTGCAGGGGAGCACAGATACGCAGTATTTT. This encodes CASNLQGSTDTQYF.

Only a few counts were recorded for this clonotype. V is TRBV29-1 and J is TRBJ2-7; D gene ambiguous. Trimming cost V 0 bases and J 2 bases, with 11 bases left between them. Germline CDR1 and CDR2: SQVTM and ANQGSEA. CDR3 size: 14 residues. CDR3: CSVEDLGFPYEQYF. CDR3 in DNA: TGCAGCGTTGAAGATCTAGGGTTCCCCTACGAGCAGTACTTC.

V gene TRBV12-3 or TRBV12-4 combines with J gene TRBJ1-4; no definite D call. V lost 4 bases, J lost 4 bases, and 10 bases lay in between. CDR3 size: 14 residues. CDR3 loop: CASSYDGSNEKLFF. The CDR3 DNA reads TGTGCCAGCAGTTATGATGGGAGTAATGAAAAACTGTTTTTT.

The V and J genes are TRBV25-1 and TRBJ2-5, with D maybe TRBD2 (6 bases). Germline values: CDR1 MGHDK, CDR2 SYGVNS. Trimming removed 1 base at V and 11 bases at J, with 14 bases between. The CDR3 totals 13 residues. CDR3 protein: CASSESAGGEQYF. The CDR3 DNA is TGTGCCAGCAGTGAATCCGCCGGAGGGGAGCAGTACTTC.

The chain recombines TRBV5-1 with TRBJ2-7; D may be TRBD2 (6 bases). V shed 4 bases and J shed 2 bases, with 16 bases lying between them. CDR3 length: 15 residues. Germline-derived CDR1 and CDR2 are SGHRS and YFSETQ. CDR3 bases: TGCGCCAGCAGCACAGACGGGGGAATCACCTACGAGCAGTACTTC. Protein sequence: CASSTDGGITYEQYF.

The CDR3 nucleotides read TGTGCCAGCAGTTCCTCGGGACTGGCCTACAATGAGCAGTTCTTC. Its translation is CASSSSGLAYNEQFF. J is TRBJ2-1 and V is TRBV11-2; a possible D gene is TRBD2 (6 bases). Germline V gene sequence: CDR1 SGHAT, CDR2 FQNNGV. This CDR3 is 15 amino acids long. Trimming took 6 bases from V and 2 from J, leaving 14 bases between them.

This CDR3 reads CASSGNSPLYEQYF. The CDR3 nucleotides read TGTGCCAGCAGTGGAAACAGCCCTTTGTACGAGCAGTACTTC. The chain joins TRBV6-1 to TRBJ2-7; D is uncertain. This CDR3 has 14 residues. V lost 4 bases, J lost 4 bases, and 14 bases lay in between. Germline lookup yields CDR1 MNHNS and CDR2 SASEGT.

The V gene is TRBV5-1, the J gene TRBJ2-1, with D tentatively TRBD2 (5 bases). Germline CDR1 is SGHRS and CDR2 is YFSETQ. CDR3 length equals 15 residues. V was shortened by 5 bases and J by 2 bases, with 14 bases between the two germline ends. The CDR3 DNA follows: TGCGCCAGCAGTCCCGGGCACGGGGCCTACAATGAGCAGTTCTTC. Amino acids: CASSPGHGAYNEQFF.

The chain recombines TRBV20-1 with TRBJ2-1; TRBD2 might be the D (6 bases). CDR1 and CDR2 (germline): DFQATT, SNEGSKA (reference sequence). The CDR3 is 13 residues long. Trimming cost V 1 base and J 4 bases, with 8 bases left between them. CDR3 sequence reads: CSARVGGYNEQFF. The CDR3 DNA reads as TGCAGTGCTAGAGTGGGGGGATACAATGAGCAGTTCTTC.

The genes are TRBV28 and TRBJ1-5; possible D gene TRBD1, 5 bases. Germline V gene data show CDR1 as MDHEN and CDR2 as SYDVKM. The CDR3 has 14 amino acids. Trimming left V 3 bases short and J 9 bases short, with 15 bases between. The CDR3 DNA reads TGTGCCAGCAGTTTGTGGGCGGGGAGGGGGCCCCAGCATTTT. It is translated as CASSLWAGRGPQHF. Drawing the rest from reference TRBV28 and TRBJ1-5, the complete variable domain is DVKVTQSSRYLVKRTGEKVFLECVQDMDHENMFWYRQDPGLGLRLIYFSYDVKMKEKGDIPEGYSVSREKKERFSLILESASTNQTSMYLCASSLWAGRGPQHFGDGTRLSIL.

This chain joins TRBV7-2 and TRBJ2-5; 8 nucleotides line up with TRBD2. This CDR3 spans 15 amino acids. Germline CDR1 reads SGHTA; CDR2 reads FQGNSA. V lost 6 bases to trimming and J lost 11 bases; unmatched junction nucleotides: 17. The CDR3 region is CASSSRGGAYNEQYF. The DNA for the CDR3 is TGTGCCAGCAGTAGTCGGGGGGGGGCCTACAATGAGCAGTACTTC.